These 13 T cell receptor beta chains came from one sample sequenced in a study of immune evolution from preneoplasia to lung adenocarcinoma. Assay: immunoSEQ multiplex PCR; the TCRdb copy retains only in-frame clones and omits some. The sample consists of 8,500 to 13,000 clones, roughly 84% of them appearing once. The sample comprised FFPE minimally invasive lung adenocarcinoma tissue. These receptors were collected from a person between 65 and 79 years old with lung adenocarcinoma.

The chain links TRBV7-2 to TRBJ2-7, with D possibly TRBD1 on 6 matching bases. Germline CDR1 is SGHTA and CDR2 is FQGNSA. This CDR3 is built from 15 residues. The V end was cut by 2 bases, the J end by 2 bases, with 13 bases between. CDR3 bases: TGTGCCAGCAGCTTATTGACAGGTTCCCCCTACGAGCAGTACTTC. It translates to CASSLLTGSPYEQYF.

The gene calls are TRBV4-1 and TRBJ2-5; D uncertain. Germline values: CDR1 MGHRA, CDR2 YSYEKL. The V end lost 0 bases, the J end lost 3 bases, and 11 bases lay between the germline ends. This CDR3 contains 15 residues. CDR3 region: CASSQDRAEEETQYF. CDR3 bases: TGCGCCAGCAGCCAAGACCGGGCAGAAGAAGAGACCCAGTACTTC.

The chain is built from TRBV9 and TRBJ2-3, with 12 bases lining up with TRBD2. The CDR3 loop spans 17 amino acids. Germline lookup yields CDR1 SGDLS and CDR2 YYNGEE. Trimming removed 3 bases from V and 7 bases from J; junction bases left unmatched: 12. The CDR3 loop is CASSDLTSGGITNTQYF. CDR3 nucleotide sequence: TGTGCCAGCAGCGATCTGACTAGCGGGGGTATTACGAATACGCAGTATTTT.

This chain connects TRBV6-5 to TRBJ2-1, with D possibly matching TRBD1 (6 bases). The V and J ends lost 5 bases and 5 bases respectively, with 13 bases between them. The CDR3 covers 14 residues. Germline V gene sequence: CDR1 MNHEY, CDR2 SVGAGI. The CDR3 nucleotides are TGTGCCAGCAGTCACAGGACAGCGAACAATGAGCAGTTCTTC. Amino acids: CASSHRTANNEQFF.

The chain links TRBV14 to TRBJ1-6; D unclear. The CDR3 covers 14 residues. V lost 4 bases, J lost 0 bases, and 4 bases lay in between. CDR1 SGHDN and CDR2 FVKESK come from the germline V gene. CDR3 residues: CASSRSSYNSPLHF. CDR3 in DNA: TGTGCCAGCAGCCGAAGCTCCTATAATTCACCCCTCCACTTT.

The gene calls are TRBV5-1 and TRBJ1-2, with 10 bases aligning to TRBD1. Germline trimming cut 4 bases from V and 4 bases from J; bases unmatched to any gene: 7. The CDR3 is made up of 15 amino acids. Germline values: CDR1 SGHRS, CDR2 YFSETQ. The CDR3: CASSPGQGERYGYTF. The DNA for the CDR3 is TGCGCCAGCAGCCCAGGACAGGGGGAGCGCTATGGCTACACCTTC.

This clone was seen a single time. The chain links TRBV14 to TRBJ2-2; no clear D gene. CDR1 and CDR2 (germline): SGHDN, FVKESK. CDR3 length: 13 residues. V was cut by 3 bases and J by 0 bases, with 2 bases left in between. DNA of the CDR3: TGTGCCAGCAGCCACCCGAACACCGGGGAGCTGTTTTTT. Protein: CASSHPNTGELFF.

The chain is built from TRBV6-5 and TRBJ1-4; the match to TRBD1 covers 7 bases. The CDR3 length is 16 residues. After removal of 0 bases from V and 7 bases from J, the junction contained 8 bases not matched to a gene. Germline V gene sequence: CDR1 MNHEY, CDR2 SVGAGI. In nucleotides, the CDR3 is TGTGCCAGCAGTTACTCGGTGGCAGGGGGTTTTGAAAAACTGTTTTTT. The encoded protein is CASSYSVAGGFEKLFF.

The chain has TRBV4-2 and TRBJ2-1; 7 bases are shared with TRBD1. V shed 0 bases, J shed 12 bases, and the junction held 8 bases outside the gene matches. Germline CDR1 LGHNA, CDR2 YNFKEQ. CDR3 length: 14 amino acids. CDR3 loop: CASSQDRRGGGQFF. The CDR3 coding sequence is TGTGCCAGCAGCCAAGACCGGAGAGGGGGCGGGCAGTTCTTC.

J is TRBJ1-2 and V is TRBV29-1, with TRBD1 identical over 11 bases. The CDR3 contains 15 residues. The germline V gene encodes CDR1 SQVTM and CDR2 ANQGSEA. Unmatched junction bases numbered 11, after V lost 6 bases and J lost 5 bases. This CDR3 is CSVDPGTGGIYGYTF. The DNA of the CDR3 is TGCAGCGTCGATCCCGGGACAGGGGGGATTTATGGCTACACCTTC.

This clone was recorded a few times. The J gene is TRBJ1-2, the V gene TRBV5-4; 9 positions agree with TRBD1. CDR1 and CDR2 (germline): SGHNT, YYREEE (reference sequence). The CDR3 has 13 amino acids. Trimming removed 6 bases from V and 5 bases from J; junction bases left unmatched: 5. The CDR3 loop reads CASNIDRGYGYTF. The DNA for the CDR3 is TGTGCCAGCAACATTGACAGGGGGTATGGCTACACCTTC.

This chain connects TRBV5-1 to TRBJ1-2; 7 bases match TRBD1. From germline, CDR1 is SGHRS and CDR2 YFSETQ. The CDR3 loop spans 13 amino acids. V lost 4 bases, J lost 8 bases, and 8 bases stayed unmatched. CDR3 sequence (DNA): TGCGCCAGCAGCGCCCAAACAGGGGTAGGCTACACCTTC. Residues: CASSAQTGVGYTF.

The chain joins TRBV18 to TRBJ1-3, with no clear D. Germline CDR1 KGHSH, CDR2 LQKENI. Trimming took off 1 base at V and 1 base at J, with 11 bases between the two ends. The CDR3 consists of 16 residues. CDR3 coding DNA: TGTGCCAGCTCACCACAAGGGCTGATATCTGGAAACACCATATATTTT. This gives the protein CASSPQGLISGNTIYF.